This T cell receptor beta chain derives from a study of immune evolution from preneoplasia to lung adenocarcinoma. Regarding the study as a whole: Later-stage lesions seemingly showed higher T cell density and diversity than normal lung. Compared with EGFR-mutant or double wild-type lesions, KRAS-mutant nodules were more clonal. Normal lung had the highest top T cell clone frequencies.

The germline CDR1 and CDR2 sequences are SNHLY and FYNNEI. Trimming took 2 bases from V and 4 from J, leaving 11 bases between them. The CDR3 consists of 14 residues. Measured with immunoSEQ multiplex PCR; TCRdb has only the in-frame clones, and not every one. The profile covers several thousand clones, with around 80% appearing a single time and approximately 8.3% taken by the ten largest. Patients had resection in Japan or China between the mid-2010s and the late 2010s. On this clone itself: Its target is unknown.

The clonotype originates from a person between 70 and 80 years old with lung adenocarcinoma. The sample consisted of FFPE lung adenocarcinoma in situ tissue. V usage is TRBV2 and J usage is TRBJ1-2, with D possibly TRBD1 on 5 matching bases. The CDR3 spells CASSEQGGSYGYTF. Here the CDR3 DNA reads TGTGCCAGCAGTGAACAGGGAGGGAGCTATGGCTACACCTTC.